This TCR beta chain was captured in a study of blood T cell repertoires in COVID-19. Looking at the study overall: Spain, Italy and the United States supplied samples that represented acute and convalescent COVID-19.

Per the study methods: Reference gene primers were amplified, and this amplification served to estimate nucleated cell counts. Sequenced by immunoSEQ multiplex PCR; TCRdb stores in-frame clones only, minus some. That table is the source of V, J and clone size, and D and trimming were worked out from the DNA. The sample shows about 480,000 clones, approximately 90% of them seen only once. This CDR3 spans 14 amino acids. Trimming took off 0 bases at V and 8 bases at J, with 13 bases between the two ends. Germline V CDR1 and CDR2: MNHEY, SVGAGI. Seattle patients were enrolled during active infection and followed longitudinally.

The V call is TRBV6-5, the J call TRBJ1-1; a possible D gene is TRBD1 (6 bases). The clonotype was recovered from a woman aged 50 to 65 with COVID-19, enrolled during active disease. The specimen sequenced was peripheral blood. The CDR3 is CASSYSSRGREAFF. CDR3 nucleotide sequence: TGTGCCAGCAGTTACTCTTCCAGGGGTCGGGAAGCTTTCTTT.